Listed below are T cell receptor beta chains from one sample, sequenced in a study of OX40 agonist ivuxolimab in advanced cancers. TCRdb's table, derived via immunoSEQ multiplex PCR, lists solely in-frame clones and lacks some. In the table there are around 73,000 clones, about 87% of which are singletons. Source: CD4+ or CD8+ T cells sorted from blood, taken in a trial of the OX40 agonist ivuxolimab. The receptors were sampled from an adult with an advanced solid tumor such as melanoma, head and neck, liver or kidney cancer. CDR3s include the opening cysteine and the closing phenylalanine or tryptophan. Each record gives: V gene, J gene, clone size, D gene, CDR3 length, CDR3 protein, CDR3 DNA. A D gene is named only where the DNA matches it firmly. The size field is filled for only some rows; it gives once, few, many or a size class.

V: TRBV27; J: TRBJ2-7; size: -; D: TRBD2; length: 17; CDR3: CASSPPLWGGSFYEQYF; DNA: TGTGCCAGCAGTCCGCCCCTTTGGGGAGGGTCTTTCTACGAGCAGTACTTC
V: TRBV27; J: TRBJ1-1; size: -; D: -; length: 14; CDR3: CASVNRAGGTEAFF; DNA: TGTGCCAGCGTGAACAGGGCGGGCGGCACTGAAGCTTTCTTT
V: TRBV4-1; J: TRBJ1-6; size: once; D: -; length: 15; CDR3: CASSQEPGGDSPLHF; DNA: TGCGCCAGCAGCCAAGAACCAGGCGGGGATTCACCCCTCCACTTT
V: TRBV13; J: TRBJ2-1; size: -; D: -; length: 13; CDR3: CASSLETYNEQFF; DNA: TGTGCCAGCAGCTTAGAGACGTACAATGAGCAGTTCTTC
V: TRBV30; J: TRBJ1-1; size: -; D: -; length: 12; CDR3: CSGAQVVTEAFF; DNA: TGTTCCGGGGCCCAGGTTGTCACTGAAGCTTTCTTT
V: TRBV27; J: TRBJ1-1; size: -; D: -; length: 13; CDR3: CASKNYRNTEAFF; DNA: TGTGCCAGCAAAAATTACAGGAACACTGAAGCTTTCTTT
V: TRBV30; J: TRBJ1-5; size: few; D: -; length: 13; CDR3: CAWSEQGDQPQHF; DNA: TGTGCCTGGAGTGAACAGGGCGATCAGCCCCAGCATTTT
V: TRBV19; J: TRBJ1-1; size: -; D: TRBD1; length: 12; CDR3: CASGTVNTEAFF; DNA: TGTGCCAGTGGGACAGTGAACACTGAAGCTTTCTTT
V: TRBV28; J: TRBJ2-7; size: -; D: -; length: 14; CDR3: CASRRGSSIYEQYF; DNA: TGTGCCAGCAGGCGTGGCAGTTCGATCTACGAGCAGTACTTC
V: TRBV7-3; J: TRBJ2-1; size: -; D: TRBD2; length: 15; CDR3: CASSLLSGANNEQFF; DNA: TGTGCCAGCAGCTTACTCAGCGGGGCCAACAATGAGCAGTTCTTC
V: TRBV6-5; J: TRBJ2-7; size: -; D: -; length: 16; CDR3: CASSYSRGGSSYEQYF; DNA: TGTGCCAGCAGTTACTCCAGGGGGGGGAGCTCCTACGAGCAGTACTTC
V: TRBV27; J: TRBJ2-7; size: -; D: -; length: 12; CDR3: CASSFVAGKQYF; DNA: TGTGCCAGCAGTTTTGTTGCAGGCAAGCAGTACTTC
V: TRBV2; J: TRBJ1-2; size: -; D: TRBD1; length: 12; CDR3: CANGQGGNGYTF; DNA: TGTGCCAACGGACAGGGTGGAAATGGCTACACCTTC
V: TRBV4-2; J: TRBJ1-4; size: -; D: TRBD1; length: 14; CDR3: CASRPGTVEEKLFF; DNA: TGTGCCAGCAGGCCCGGGACAGTGGAGGAAAAACTGTTTTTT
V: TRBV6-5; J: TRBJ2-7; size: -; D: -; length: 16; CDR3: CASSYSGFGGSYEQYF; DNA: TGTGCCAGCAGTTACTCGGGGTTTGGAGGGTCCTACGAGCAGTACTTC
V: TRBV30; J: TRBJ2-1; size: -; D: -; length: 13; CDR3: CAWSADNAAEQFF; DNA: TGTGCCTGGAGTGCGGACAACGCGGCTGAGCAGTTCTTC
V: TRBV7-8; J: TRBJ1-3; size: many; D: -; length: 15; CDR3: CASSLGAGSGNTIYF; DNA: TGTGCCAGCAGCTTAGGGGCTGGCTCTGGAAACACCATATATTTT
V: TRBV18; J: TRBJ2-7; size: -; D: -; length: 18; CDR3: CASSPPWGHQHRSYEQYF; DNA: TGTGCCAGCTCACCACCGTGGGGACACCAACACCGGTCCTACGAGCAGTACTTC
V: TRBV5-1; J: TRBJ2-1; size: -; D: TRBD2; length: 16; CDR3: CASSFTGGPSYNEQFF; DNA: TGCGCCAGCAGCTTTACGGGAGGGCCCTCCTACAATGAGCAGTTCTTC
V: TRBV14; J: TRBJ2-7; size: -; D: -; length: 18; CDR3: CASSQDWDPVRLRYEQYF; DNA: TGTGCCAGCAGCCAAGACTGGGACCCAGTCCGACTCCGTTACGAGCAGTACTTC
V: TRBV9; J: TRBJ1-6; size: many; D: -; length: 15; CDR3: CASSVGSDLNSPLHF; DNA: TGTGCCAGCAGCGTAGGGTCGGACTTAAATTCACCCCTCCACTTT
V: TRBV7-9; J: TRBJ2-1; size: -; D: -; length: 12; CDR3: CASSYQGYEQFF; DNA: TGTGCCAGCAGCTACCAGGGGTATGAGCAGTTCTTC
V: TRBV5-1; J: TRBJ1-1; size: once; D: TRBD1; length: 16; CDR3: CASIREPQGADTEAFF; DNA: TGCGCCAGCATTCGGGAACCGCAGGGGGCGGACACTGAAGCTTTCTTT
V: TRBV5-1; J: TRBJ1-1; size: -; D: -; length: 13; CDR3: CASSLTWGGEAFF; DNA: TGCGCCAGCAGCTTGACGTGGGGTGGTGAAGCTTTCTTT
V: TRBV25-1; J: TRBJ2-2; size: -; D: TRBD2; length: 18; CDR3: CASSKLAGGPSVTGELFF; DNA: TGTGCCAGCAGTAAACTAGCGGGAGGGCCCTCGGTCACCGGGGAGCTGTTTTTT
V: TRBV19; J: TRBJ1-2; size: -; D: -; length: 13; CDR3: CASSMSSPYGYTF; DNA: TGTGCCAGTAGTATGTCCAGTCCCTATGGCTACACCTTC
V: TRBV6-4; J: TRBJ1-5; size: once; D: -; length: 14; CDR3: CASSVGLGNQPQHF; DNA: TGTGCCAGCAGTGTCGGGCTGGGCAATCAGCCCCAGCATTTT
V: TRBV2; J: TRBJ2-1; size: few; D: TRBD2; length: 16; CDR3: CASKKGSGRANNEQFF; DNA: TGTGCCAGCAAGAAGGGTAGCGGGAGGGCCAACAATGAGCAGTTCTTC
V: TRBV5-1; J: TRBJ2-2; size: -; D: TRBD1; length: 14; CDR3: CASSLARGSEELFF; DNA: TGCGCCAGCAGCTTGGCCAGGGGGAGCGAGGAGCTGTTTTTT
V: TRBV2; J: TRBJ1-1; size: -; D: -; length: 15; CDR3: CASSVWRSADTEAFF; DNA: TGTGCCAGCAGTGTGTGGCGATCCGCCGACACTGAAGCTTTCTTT
V: TRBV28; J: TRBJ2-2; size: -; D: TRBD2; length: 16; CDR3: CATLGQLAGGAGELFF; DNA: TGTGCCACCCTCGGACAGCTAGCGGGAGGAGCCGGGGAGCTGTTTTTT
V: TRBV2; J: TRBJ2-7; size: -; D: -; length: 13; CDR3: CASRKGSSYEQYF; DNA: TGTGCCAGCAGAAAGGGGAGCTCCTACGAGCAGTACTTC
V: TRBV7-3; J: TRBJ2-2; size: -; D: -; length: 14; CDR3: CATSKFANTGELFF; DNA: TGTGCCACCAGCAAGTTTGCGAACACCGGGGAGCTGTTTTTT
V: TRBV2; J: TRBJ2-7; size: -; D: TRBD2; length: 15; CDR3: CASSDPRGTSYEQYF; DNA: TGTGCCAGCAGTGATCCCAGAGGGACTAGCTACGAGCAGTACTTC
V: TRBV7-9; J: TRBJ2-2; size: -; D: -; length: 12; CDR3: CASSQGSGELFF; DNA: TGTGCCAGCAGCCAAGGCTCCGGGGAGCTGTTTTTT
V: TRBV27; J: TRBJ1-2; size: -; D: TRBD1; length: 17; CDR3: CASSASGQKGKDYGYTF; DNA: TGTGCCAGCAGTGCCTCGGGACAGAAGGGGAAGGACTATGGCTACACCTTC
V: TRBV15; J: TRBJ1-5; size: -; D: -; length: 14; CDR3: CATRPARSNQPQHF; DNA: TGTGCCACCAGGCCGGCTCGGAGCAATCAGCCCCAGCATTTT
V: TRBV4-1; J: TRBJ2-3; size: -; D: TRBD2; length: 16; CDR3: CASSQGLAGFTDTQYF; DNA: TGCGCCAGCAGCCAAGGTCTAGCGGGCTTCACAGATACGCAGTATTTT
V: TRBV7-6; J: TRBJ1-2; size: -; D: TRBD1; length: 16; CDR3: CASSSTPGTGGYGYTF; DNA: TGTGCCAGCAGCTCAACCCCCGGGACAGGTGGCTATGGCTACACCTTC
V: TRBV29-1; J: TRBJ1-1; size: -; D: TRBD1; length: 13; CDR3: CSGRDRVSPEAFF; DNA: TGCAGCGGCCGGGACAGGGTCAGCCCTGAAGCTTTCTTT
V: TRBV7-9; J: TRBJ2-7; size: -; D: -; length: 13; CDR3: CASSLTATYEQYF; DNA: TGTGCCAGCAGCCTGACTGCCACCTACGAGCAGTACTTC
V: TRBV30; J: TRBJ1-2; size: -; D: -; length: 12; CDR3: CAWVTDNYGYTF; DNA: TGTGCCTGGGTGACAGATAACTATGGCTACACCTTC
V: TRBV13; J: TRBJ2-1; size: -; D: TRBD1; length: 15; CDR3: CASSERDRGLNEQFF; DNA: TGTGCCAGCAGCGAGAGGGACAGGGGGCTCAATGAGCAGTTCTTC
V: TRBV7-3; J: TRBJ1-6; size: -; D: TRBD1; length: 16; CDR3: CASSLVAGGSRSPLHF; DNA: TGTGCCAGCAGCTTAGTGGCAGGGGGCTCTAGGTCACCCCTCCACTTT
V: TRBV6-5; J: TRBJ2-3; size: once; D: TRBD1; length: 13; CDR3: CASSTGGADTQYF; DNA: TGTGCCAGCAGTACAGGGGGTGCAGATACGCAGTATTTT
V: TRBV15; J: TRBJ2-1; size: -; D: -; length: 15; CDR3: CATSGEQGWVNEQFF; DNA: TGTGCCACCAGCGGCGAACAGGGTTGGGTCAATGAGCAGTTCTTC
V: TRBV18; J: TRBJ1-5; size: -; D: -; length: 15; CDR3: CASDPVGGSNQPQHF; DNA: TGTGCCAGCGATCCAGTAGGGGGGAGCAATCAGCCCCAGCATTTT
V: TRBV29-1; J: TRBJ2-7; size: few; D: -; length: 12; CDR3: CSVDGVRGEQYF; DNA: TGCAGCGTTGACGGTGTGAGAGGCGAGCAGTACTTC
V: TRBV19; J: TRBJ2-7; size: -; D: -; length: 15; CDR3: CASSISSGMHYEQYF; DNA: TGTGCCAGTAGTATTAGTTCGGGGATGCACTACGAGCAGTACTTC
V: TRBV27; J: TRBJ2-7; size: -; D: -; length: 13; CDR3: CASSLPGGYEQYF; DNA: TGTGCCAGCAGTTTACCTGGGGGTTACGAGCAGTACTTC
V: TRBV10-3; J: TRBJ2-3; size: -; D: TRBD2; length: 17; CDR3: CAISESTASGFTDTQYF; DNA: TGTGCCATCAGTGAGTCGACGGCTAGCGGATTCACAGATACGCAGTATTTT
V: TRBV9; J: TRBJ1-2; size: -; D: TRBD1; length: 16; CDR3: CASSPRYRGSTYGYTF; DNA: TGTGCCAGCAGCCCAAGGTACAGGGGGTCGACTTATGGCTACACCTTC
V: TRBV9; J: TRBJ2-1; size: once; D: -; length: 17; CDR3: CASSPEPDTLISRQQFF; DNA: TGTGCCAGCAGCCCCGAGCCGGACACCCTTATTTCCAGACAGCAGTTCTTC
V: TRBV28; J: TRBJ2-1; size: -; D: TRBD1; length: 13; CDR3: CASRTQGASEQFF; DNA: TGTGCCAGCAGGACACAGGGGGCAAGTGAGCAGTTCTTC
V: TRBV21-1; J: TRBJ1-5; size: few; D: -; length: 13; CDR3: CASSKYANRPQHF; DNA: TGTGCCAGCAGCAAATACGCGAATAGGCCCCAGCATTTT
V: TRBV19; J: TRBJ1-1; size: -; D: TRBD1; length: 15; CDR3: CASSIWGTGGTEAFF; DNA: TGTGCCAGTAGTATATGGGGGACAGGGGGCACTGAAGCTTTCTTT
V: TRBV29-1; J: TRBJ2-3; size: -; D: -; length: 10; CDR3: CSVHTDTQYF; DNA: TGCAGCGTACATACAGATACGCAGTATTTT
V: TRBV29-1; J: TRBJ2-1; size: -; D: TRBD2; length: 14; CDR3: CSVEGTSGSNEQFF; DNA: TGCAGCGTTGAAGGGACTAGCGGGAGCAATGAGCAGTTCTTC